A selection of T cell receptor beta chains follows, all from one sample in a study of cytomegalovirus exposure and HLA in healthy donors. The repertoire was sequenced with immunoSEQ multiplex PCR; TCRdb's copy has only in-frame clones and lacks some. Seen here are around 170,000 clones, roughly 80% observed once, and the top ten hold roughly 0.5%. What was sequenced was PBMCs. The receptors derive from a woman between 45 and 60 years old in good health and CMV-seronegative. Each CDR3 is given with its conserved first and last residue. D genes are given only for firm matches. Part of the rows lack a size; the others show once, few, many or a class for expanded clones.

v_call: TRBV7-9
j_call: TRBJ2-1
clone_size: -
d_call: TRBD2
cdr3_aa: CASSFGLAGQSSYNEQFF
cdr3_nt: TGTGCCAGCAGCTTTGGACTAGCGGGACAGAGCTCCTACAATGAGCAGTTCTTC

v_call: TRBV11-3
j_call: TRBJ2-3
clone_size: -
d_call: TRBD1
cdr3_aa: CASSLRGLTDTQYF
cdr3_nt: TGTGCCAGCAGCTTAAGGGGGCTCACAGATACGCAGTATTTT

v_call: TRBV2
j_call: TRBJ1-5
clone_size: -
d_call: -
cdr3_aa: CASSGGQGNIRPQHF
cdr3_nt: TGTGCCAGCAGTGGGGGGCAGGGGAACATACGGCCCCAGCATTTT

v_call: TRBV5-1
j_call: TRBJ2-7
clone_size: -
d_call: -
cdr3_aa: CASSLQGYEQYF
cdr3_nt: TGCGCCAGCAGCTTACAGGGCTACGAGCAGTACTTC

v_call: TRBV10-3
j_call: TRBJ2-4
clone_size: -
d_call: TRBD1
cdr3_aa: CAISPGTGVAKNIQYF
cdr3_nt: TGTGCCATCAGTCCCGGGACAGGGGTAGCCAAAAACATTCAGTACTTC

v_call: TRBV2
j_call: TRBJ2-7
clone_size: -
d_call: -
cdr3_aa: CASRSQGFLHEQYF
cdr3_nt: TGTGCCAGCAGAAGCCAGGGGTTCCTTCACGAGCAGTACTTC

v_call: TRBV5-1
j_call: TRBJ2-2
clone_size: -
d_call: TRBD2
cdr3_aa: CASSYPGLAGIGNTGELFF
cdr3_nt: TGCGCCAGCAGCTACCCGGGACTAGCGGGGATTGGCAACACCGGGGAGCTGTTTTTT

v_call: TRBV6-5
j_call: TRBJ1-2
clone_size: -
d_call: TRBD1
cdr3_aa: CASSYRDSYGYTF
cdr3_nt: TGTGCCAGCAGTTACCGGGACAGCTATGGCTACACCTTC

v_call: TRBV28
j_call: TRBJ2-7
clone_size: once
d_call: -
cdr3_aa: CASSSQTGIGHEQYF
cdr3_nt: TGTGCCAGCAGTTCACAGACAGGAATCGGTCACGAGCAGTACTTC

v_call: TRBV5-6
j_call: TRBJ1-1
clone_size: -
d_call: -
cdr3_aa: CASSLDGGATEAFF
cdr3_nt: TGTGCCAGCAGCTTGGATGGGGGGGCCACTGAAGCTTTCTTT

v_call: TRBV4-1
j_call: TRBJ2-7
clone_size: -
d_call: TRBD1
cdr3_aa: CASSSYSDRSSYEQYF
cdr3_nt: TGCGCCAGCAGCTCCTATTCGGACAGGAGCTCCTACGAGCAGTACTTC

v_call: TRBV28
j_call: TRBJ2-7
clone_size: -
d_call: TRBD1
cdr3_aa: CASSSLQGPLYEQYF
cdr3_nt: TGTGCCAGCAGCTCCCTACAGGGGCCTCTTTACGAGCAGTACTTC

v_call: TRBV9
j_call: TRBJ2-1
clone_size: -
d_call: TRBD2
cdr3_aa: CASSARLADYNEQFF
cdr3_nt: TGTGCCAGCAGCGCTCGACTAGCAGACTACAATGAGCAGTTCTTC

v_call: TRBV5-7
j_call: TRBJ1-5
clone_size: -
d_call: -
cdr3_aa: CASSLGGGWQPQHF
cdr3_nt: TGTGCCAGCAGCTTGGGTGGGGGCTGGCAGCCCCAGCATTTT

v_call: TRBV7-2
j_call: TRBJ2-1
clone_size: few
d_call: -
cdr3_aa: CASSLVGPEQFF
cdr3_nt: TGTGCCAGCAGCTTAGTCGGTCCAGAGCAGTTCTTC

v_call: TRBV11-2
j_call: TRBJ2-1
clone_size: -
d_call: -
cdr3_aa: CASSLDHGTYNEQFF
cdr3_nt: TGTGCCAGCAGCTTAGACCATGGGACATACAATGAGCAGTTCTTC

v_call: TRBV27
j_call: TRBJ2-7
clone_size: -
d_call: TRBD2
cdr3_aa: CASRIAGDPYEQYF
cdr3_nt: TGTGCCAGCAGGATAGCGGGAGACCCATACGAGCAGTACTTC

v_call: TRBV28
j_call: TRBJ2-1
clone_size: -
d_call: TRBD2
cdr3_aa: CASSFAGGSNEQFF
cdr3_nt: TGTGCCAGCAGTTTCGCGGGGGGGAGCAATGAGCAGTTCTTC

v_call: TRBV27
j_call: TRBJ2-3
clone_size: -
d_call: TRBD2
cdr3_aa: CASKREPARTDTQYF
cdr3_nt: TGTGCCAGCAAGCGGGAGCCCGCCCGCACAGATACGCAGTATTTT

v_call: TRBV7-9
j_call: TRBJ1-2
clone_size: -
d_call: -
cdr3_aa: CASSLGKTENYGYTF
cdr3_nt: TGTGCCAGCAGCTTAGGCAAGACAGAGAACTATGGCTACACCTTC

v_call: TRBV5-1
j_call: TRBJ2-6
clone_size: -
d_call: -
cdr3_aa: CAGRVPGANGLTF
cdr3_nt: TGCGCCGGCAGGGTCCCAGGGGCCAACGGCCTGACTTTC

v_call: TRBV2
j_call: TRBJ2-7
clone_size: -
d_call: TRBD2
cdr3_aa: CASMGLAGRYEQYF
cdr3_nt: TGTGCCAGCATGGGACTAGCGGGGCGATACGAGCAGTACTTC

v_call: TRBV28
j_call: TRBJ1-1
clone_size: -
d_call: -
cdr3_aa: CASSLLGRGAFF
cdr3_nt: TGTGCCAGCAGTTTATTGGGCAGGGGAGCTTTCTTT

v_call: TRBV5-8
j_call: TRBJ1-1
clone_size: -
d_call: -
cdr3_aa: CASRGRGGTEAFF
cdr3_nt: TGTGCCAGCAGGGGGAGGGGTGGCACTGAAGCTTTCTTT

v_call: TRBV5-6
j_call: TRBJ2-3
clone_size: few
d_call: TRBD2
cdr3_aa: CASSLGNGRASDTQYF
cdr3_nt: TGTGCCAGCAGCTTAGGAAACGGGAGGGCTTCAGATACGCAGTATTTT

v_call: TRBV7-2
j_call: TRBJ1-2
clone_size: -
d_call: -
cdr3_aa: CASSPPGLQGHNYGYTF
cdr3_nt: TGTGCCAGCAGCCCCCCAGGGTTACAGGGACACAACTATGGCTACACCTTC

v_call: TRBV6-5
j_call: TRBJ1-2
clone_size: -
d_call: TRBD1
cdr3_aa: CASSYKGAVPDGYTF
cdr3_nt: TGTGCCAGCAGTTATAAGGGGGCGGTTCCTGATGGCTACACCTTC

v_call: TRBV29-1
j_call: TRBJ1-2
clone_size: -
d_call: TRBD1
cdr3_aa: CSARTGGGWGYTF
cdr3_nt: TGCAGCGCAAGAACAGGGGGCGGTTGGGGCTACACCTTC

v_call: TRBV18
j_call: TRBJ2-2
clone_size: -
d_call: TRBD1
cdr3_aa: CASSAGTGFTGELFF
cdr3_nt: TGTGCCAGCTCCGCCGGGACAGGGTTCACCGGGGAGCTGTTTTTT

v_call: TRBV7-3
j_call: TRBJ1-2
clone_size: -
d_call: -
cdr3_aa: CASSLGPNYGYTF
cdr3_nt: TGTGCCAGCAGCTTAGGGCCTAACTATGGCTACACCTTC

v_call: TRBV2
j_call: TRBJ2-7
clone_size: -
d_call: -
cdr3_aa: CASSSYYEQYF
cdr3_nt: TGTGCCAGCAGTTCGTACTACGAGCAGTACTTC

v_call: TRBV13
j_call: TRBJ1-2
clone_size: few
d_call: TRBD1
cdr3_aa: CASSRRRDRVDYGYTF
cdr3_nt: TGTGCCAGCAGCCGCCGCCGGGACAGGGTTGACTATGGCTACACCTTC

v_call: TRBV6-5
j_call: TRBJ2-3
clone_size: -
d_call: TRBD2
cdr3_aa: CASSSKTRLADDTQYF
cdr3_nt: TGTGCCAGCAGTTCCAAAACTCGGCTAGCGGACGATACGCAGTATTTT

v_call: TRBV9
j_call: TRBJ1-2
clone_size: -
d_call: TRBD1
cdr3_aa: CASSVGDRGGYYGYTF
cdr3_nt: TGTGCCAGCAGCGTAGGGGACAGGGGGGGGTACTATGGCTACACCTTC

v_call: TRBV10-3
j_call: TRBJ2-1
clone_size: -
d_call: TRBD2
cdr3_aa: CAISGGTSGSVEQFF
cdr3_nt: TGTGCCATCAGTGGGGGGACTAGCGGGAGTGTTGAGCAGTTCTTC